This T cell receptor beta chain came from a study of human T cells and chemical hapten exposure. In the authors' methods: From 23,224 to 690,600 TCRs were found per sample, with a median of about 96,000. TCRdb analysed the RACE reads with MiXCR anew, one entry per CDR3 protein. None of the V and J calls come from the authors' own analysis; TCRdb made them. This sample carries fewer than 100,000 distinct CDR3 sequences, roughly 7.9% of them seen once, and the ten largest clones take roughly 1.5%. Stated time point: healthy volunteer bleed at 6 weeks. Researchers extracted total RNA from unfractionated whole blood. V was shortened by 2 bases and J by 3 bases, with 10 bases between the two germline ends. This CDR3 is built from 14 residues. Germline V gene lookup returns CDR1 MGHDK and CDR2 SYGVNS.

This sequence originates from a female donor in good health. Some clones in this sample may be carry-over from other donors' samples. V gene TRBV25-1 combines with J gene TRBJ1-2, with a possible D match to TRBD1 (5 bases). Sequences were obtained from whole blood. For the CDR3, the DNA is TGTGCCAGCAGTGAAACGGGGGTTTACTATGGCTACACCTTC. It translates to CASSETGVYYGYTF.